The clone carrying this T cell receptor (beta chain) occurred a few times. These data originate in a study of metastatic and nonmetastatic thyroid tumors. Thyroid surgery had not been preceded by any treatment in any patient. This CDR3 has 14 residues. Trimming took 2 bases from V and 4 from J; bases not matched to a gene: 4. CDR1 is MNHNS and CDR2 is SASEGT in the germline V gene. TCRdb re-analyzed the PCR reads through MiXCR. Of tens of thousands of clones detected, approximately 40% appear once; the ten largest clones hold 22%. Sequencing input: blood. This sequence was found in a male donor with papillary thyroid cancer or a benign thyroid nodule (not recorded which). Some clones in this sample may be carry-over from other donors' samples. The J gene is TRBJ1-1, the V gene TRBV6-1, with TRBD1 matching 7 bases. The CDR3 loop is CASSEYRGGTEAFF. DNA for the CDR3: TGTGCCAGCAGTGAATACAGGGGCGGCACTGAAGCTTTCTTT.